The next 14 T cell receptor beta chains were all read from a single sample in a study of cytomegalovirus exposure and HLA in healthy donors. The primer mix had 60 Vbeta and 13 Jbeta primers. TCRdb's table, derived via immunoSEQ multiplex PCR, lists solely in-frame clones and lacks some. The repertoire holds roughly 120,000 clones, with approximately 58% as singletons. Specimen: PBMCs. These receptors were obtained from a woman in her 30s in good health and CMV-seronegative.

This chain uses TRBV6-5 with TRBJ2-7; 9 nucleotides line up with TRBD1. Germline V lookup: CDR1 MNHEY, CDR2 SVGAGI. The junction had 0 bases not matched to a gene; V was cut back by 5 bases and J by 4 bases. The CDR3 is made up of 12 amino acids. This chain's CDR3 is CASSDRGYEQYF. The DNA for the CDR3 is TGTGCCAGCAGTGACAGGGGGTACGAGCAGTACTTC.

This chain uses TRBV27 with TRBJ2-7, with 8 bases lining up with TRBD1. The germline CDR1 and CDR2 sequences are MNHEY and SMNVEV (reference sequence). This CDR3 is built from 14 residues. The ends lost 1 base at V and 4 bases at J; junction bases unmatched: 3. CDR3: CASSLFGTGYEQYF. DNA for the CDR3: TGTGCCAGCAGTTTATTCGGGACAGGATACGAGCAGTACTTC.

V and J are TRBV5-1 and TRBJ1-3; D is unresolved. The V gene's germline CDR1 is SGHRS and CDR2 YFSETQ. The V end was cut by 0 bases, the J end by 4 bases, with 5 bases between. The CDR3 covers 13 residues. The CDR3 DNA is TGCGCCAGCAGCTTGGACATCGGAAACACCATATATTTT. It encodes CASSLDIGNTIYF.

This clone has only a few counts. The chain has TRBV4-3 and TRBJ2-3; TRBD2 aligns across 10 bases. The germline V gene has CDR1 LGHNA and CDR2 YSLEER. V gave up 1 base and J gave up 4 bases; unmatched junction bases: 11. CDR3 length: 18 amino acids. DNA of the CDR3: TGCGCCAGCAGCCAAGCTGCTAGCGGGAGTGTCAGCGCAGATACGCAGTATTTT. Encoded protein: CASSQAASGSVSADTQYF.

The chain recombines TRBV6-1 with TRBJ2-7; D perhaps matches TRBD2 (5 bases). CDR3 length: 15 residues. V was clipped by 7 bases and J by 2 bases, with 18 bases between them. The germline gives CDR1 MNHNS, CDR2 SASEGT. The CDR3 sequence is CASTPQWAGTYEQYF. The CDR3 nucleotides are TGTGCCAGCACCCCACAGTGGGCGGGCACCTACGAGCAGTACTTC.

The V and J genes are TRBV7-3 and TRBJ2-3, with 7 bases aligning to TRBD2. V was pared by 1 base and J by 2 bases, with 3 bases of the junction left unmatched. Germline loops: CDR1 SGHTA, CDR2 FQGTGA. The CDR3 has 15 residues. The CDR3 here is CASSLRGGTTDTQYF. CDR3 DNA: TGTGCCAGCAGCTTAAGGGGGGGGACCACAGATACGCAGTATTTT.

Here the CDR3 DNA reads TGTGCCAGCAGCCGAGGCCTAGTTGTTGCCGAGCAGTACTTC. Translated: CASSRGLVVAEQYF. V and J are TRBV27 and TRBJ2-7; D gene uncertain. CDR1 is MNHEY, CDR2 SMNVEV, per germline (reference sequence). The V end was cut by 6 bases, the J end by 6 bases, with 18 bases between. The CDR3 consists of 14 residues.

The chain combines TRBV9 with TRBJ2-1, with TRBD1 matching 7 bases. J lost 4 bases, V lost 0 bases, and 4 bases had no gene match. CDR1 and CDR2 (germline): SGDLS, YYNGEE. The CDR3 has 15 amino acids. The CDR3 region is CASSVEGGSYNEQFF. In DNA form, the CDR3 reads TGTGCCAGCAGCGTAGAAGGGGGCTCTTACAATGAGCAGTTCTTC.

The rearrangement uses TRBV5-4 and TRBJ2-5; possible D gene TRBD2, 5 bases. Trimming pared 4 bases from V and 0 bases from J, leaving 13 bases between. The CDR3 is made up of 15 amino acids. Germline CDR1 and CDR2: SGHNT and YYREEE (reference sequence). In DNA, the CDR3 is TGTGCCAGCAGCCGGAGCGGATCGTACCAAGAGACCCAGTACTTC. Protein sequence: CASSRSGSYQETQYF.

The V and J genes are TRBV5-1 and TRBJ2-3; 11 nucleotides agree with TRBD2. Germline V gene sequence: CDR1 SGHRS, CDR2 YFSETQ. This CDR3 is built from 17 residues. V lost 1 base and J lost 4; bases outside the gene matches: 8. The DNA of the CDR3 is TGCGCCAGCAGCTTGTTCACTAGCGGGAGTGAATCAGATACGCAGTATTTT. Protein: CASSLFTSGSESDTQYF. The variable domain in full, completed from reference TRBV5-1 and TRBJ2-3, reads KAGVTQTPRYLIKTRGQQVTLSCSPISGHRSVSWYQQTPGQGLQFLFEYFSETQRNKGNFPGRFSGRQFSNSRSEMNVSTLELGDSALYLCASSLFTSGSESDTQYFGPGTRLTVL.

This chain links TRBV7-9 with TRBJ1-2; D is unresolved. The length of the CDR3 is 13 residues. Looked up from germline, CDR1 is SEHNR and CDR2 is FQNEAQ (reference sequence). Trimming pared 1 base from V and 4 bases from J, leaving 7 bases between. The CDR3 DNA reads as TGTGCCAGCAGCTTAGGCAGTGGCTATGGCTACACCTTC. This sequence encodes CASSLGSGYGYTF.

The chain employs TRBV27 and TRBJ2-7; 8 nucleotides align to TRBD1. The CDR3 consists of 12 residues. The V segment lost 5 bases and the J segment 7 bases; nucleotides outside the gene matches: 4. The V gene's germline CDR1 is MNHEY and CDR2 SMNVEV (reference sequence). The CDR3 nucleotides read TGTGCCAGCAGTCAAACAGGGGGTGAGCAGTACTTC. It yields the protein CASSQTGGEQYF.

This chain's CDR3 is CASSVAGVRTDTQYF. The CDR3 DNA reads as TGCGCCAGCAGCGTAGCGGGAGTGAGAACAGATACGCAGTATTTT. This chain links TRBV5-1 with TRBJ2-3; 9 bases match TRBD2. Germline V gives CDR1 SGHRS, CDR2 YFSETQ. J gave up 3 bases and V 4 bases, and 6 bases lay outside the gene matches. The CDR3 covers 15 residues.

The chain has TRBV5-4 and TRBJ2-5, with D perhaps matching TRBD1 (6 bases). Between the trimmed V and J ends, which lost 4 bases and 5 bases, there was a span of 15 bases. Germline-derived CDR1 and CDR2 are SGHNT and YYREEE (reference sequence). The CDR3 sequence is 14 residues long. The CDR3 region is CASSQGQTYETQYF. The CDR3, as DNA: TGTGCCAGCAGCCAAGGACAGACCTACGAGACCCAGTACTTC.